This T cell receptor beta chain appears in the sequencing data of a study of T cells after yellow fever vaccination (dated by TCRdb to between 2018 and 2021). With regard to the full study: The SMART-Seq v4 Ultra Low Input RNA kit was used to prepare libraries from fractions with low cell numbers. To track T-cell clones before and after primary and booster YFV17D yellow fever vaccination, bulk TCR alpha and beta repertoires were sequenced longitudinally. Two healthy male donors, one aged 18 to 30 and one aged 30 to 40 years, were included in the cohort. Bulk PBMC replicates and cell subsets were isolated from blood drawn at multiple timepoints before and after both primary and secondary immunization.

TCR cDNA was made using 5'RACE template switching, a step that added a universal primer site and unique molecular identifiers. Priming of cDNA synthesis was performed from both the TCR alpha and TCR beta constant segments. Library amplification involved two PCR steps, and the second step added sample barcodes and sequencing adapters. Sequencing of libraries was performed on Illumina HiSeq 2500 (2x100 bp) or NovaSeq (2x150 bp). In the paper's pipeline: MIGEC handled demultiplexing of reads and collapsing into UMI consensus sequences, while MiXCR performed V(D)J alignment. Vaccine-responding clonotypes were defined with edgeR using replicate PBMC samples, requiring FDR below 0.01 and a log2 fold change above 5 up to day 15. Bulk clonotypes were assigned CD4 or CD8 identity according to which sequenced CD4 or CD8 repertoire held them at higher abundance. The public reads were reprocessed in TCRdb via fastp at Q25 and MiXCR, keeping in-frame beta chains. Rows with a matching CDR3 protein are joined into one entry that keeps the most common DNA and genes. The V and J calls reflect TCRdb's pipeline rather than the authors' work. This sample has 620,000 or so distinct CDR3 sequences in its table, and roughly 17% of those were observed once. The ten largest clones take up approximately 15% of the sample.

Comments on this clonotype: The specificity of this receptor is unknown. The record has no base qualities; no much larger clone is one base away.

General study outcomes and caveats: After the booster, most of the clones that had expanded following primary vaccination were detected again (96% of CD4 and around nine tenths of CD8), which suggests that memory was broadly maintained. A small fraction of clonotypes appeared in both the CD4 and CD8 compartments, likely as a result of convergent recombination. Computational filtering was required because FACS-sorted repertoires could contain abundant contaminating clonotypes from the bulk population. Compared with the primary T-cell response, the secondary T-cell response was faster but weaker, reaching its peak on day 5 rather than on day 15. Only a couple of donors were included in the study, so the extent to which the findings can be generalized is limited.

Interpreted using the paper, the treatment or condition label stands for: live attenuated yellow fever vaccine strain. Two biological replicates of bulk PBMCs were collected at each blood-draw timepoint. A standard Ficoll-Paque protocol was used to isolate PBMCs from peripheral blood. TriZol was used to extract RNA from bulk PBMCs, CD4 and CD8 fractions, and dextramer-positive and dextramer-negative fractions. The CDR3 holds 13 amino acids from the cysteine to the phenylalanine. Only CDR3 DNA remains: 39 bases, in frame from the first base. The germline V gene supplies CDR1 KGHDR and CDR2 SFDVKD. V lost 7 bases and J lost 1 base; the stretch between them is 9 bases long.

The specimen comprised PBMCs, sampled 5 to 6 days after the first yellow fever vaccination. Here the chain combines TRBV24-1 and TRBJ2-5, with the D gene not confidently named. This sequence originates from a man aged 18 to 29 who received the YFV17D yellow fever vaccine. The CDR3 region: CATSLRTQETQYF. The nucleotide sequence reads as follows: TGTGCCACCAGCCTTCGCACCCAAGAGACCCAGTACTTC.